The 3 T cell receptor beta chains given below trace back to one sample, sequenced in a study of response to subunit inactivated influenza vaccine. MiXCR was run by TCRdb on the RT-PCR reads, yielding one entry per CDR3 protein. The repertoire consists of under 500,000 distinct CDR3 sequences, with 11% occurring once and the leading ten covering about an eighth. The material was PBMCs from blood, obtained roughly 46 days after vaccination. The receptor source for this set is a man aged 45-60 years who received an inactivated influenza vaccine.

The rearrangement joins TRBV24-1 to TRBJ2-5; TRBD2 aligns across 16 bases. This CDR3 contains 18 residues. With 3 bases clipped from V and 5 bases from J, the junction kept 8 bases outside the gene matches. CDR1 KGHDR and CDR2 SFDVKD come from the germline V gene. The CDR3 nucleotides read TGTGCCACCAGTGATATAGGGACTAGCGGGAGGGCTGTCGAGACCCAGTACTTC. Translated: CATSDIGTSGRAVETQYF.

This clonotype occurred a few times. This sequence joins TRBV24-1 and TRBJ2-2; TRBD1 matches 8 bases. J was trimmed by 5 bases and V by 3 bases; bases with no gene match: 10. The CDR3 is 17 amino acids. Germline V lookup: CDR1 KGHDR, CDR2 SFDVKD. The CDR3 DNA reads TGTGCCACCAGTGATCGGACGACAGGGGTGGGAACCGGGGAGCTGTTTTTT. Its protein is CATSDRTTGVGTGELFF.

V and J are TRBV20-1 and TRBJ2-7; TRBD1 matches at 9 bases. The CDR3 length is 13 residues. The V and J ends lost 5 bases and 6 bases, in that order; junction bases with no gene match: 8. Germline assignment: CDR1 DFQATT and CDR2 SNEGSKA (reference sequence). The CDR3 sequence is CSAPRTGAGEQYF. CDR3 bases: TGCAGTGCTCCCCGGACAGGGGCGGGCGAGCAGTACTTC.